Listed below are T cell receptor beta chains from one sample, sequenced in a study of T cell repertoires in ileal Crohn's disease. Assay used: immunoSEQ multiplex PCR; TCRdb lists only in-frame clones, some missing. This sample has 7,000 or so clones; about 70% occur once, and the top ten carry roughly 7%. Sequencing used ileal tissue. These receptors originate from an adult with Crohn's disease. Both conserved end residues are part of each CDR3. A D gene is named only where the DNA matches it firmly. The size field is filled for only some rows; it gives once, few, many or a size class.

J,D,size,V,CDR3,DNA
TRBJ1-2,-,-,TRBV20-1,CSARGGDGYTF,TGCAGTGCTAGAGGGGGGGATGGCTACACCTTC
TRBJ1-4,-,-,TRBV7-2,CASSSSTNEKLFF,TGTGCCAGCAGCTCCTCAACTAATGAAAAACTGTTTTTT
TRBJ1-6,-,few,TRBV27,CASSLVAGDSPLHF,TGTGCCAGCAGTTTGGTGGCAGGGGATTCACCCCTCCACTTT
TRBJ1-3,-,-,TRBV18,CASSPTPNGNTIYF,TGTGCCAGCTCACCAACTCCGAATGGAAACACCATATATTTT
TRBJ2-5,-,-,TRBV7-6,CASSLAREETQYF,TGTGCCAGCAGCTTAGCCAGGGAAGAGACCCAGTACTTC
TRBJ1-1,-,once,TRBV6-5,CASSSRGTEAFF,TGTGCCAGCAGTTCACGGGGAACTGAAGCTTTCTTT
TRBJ2-3,-,-,TRBV13,CASSLGSLESPDTQYF,TGTGCCAGCAGCTTAGGATCGCTAGAGTCCCCAGATACGCAGTATTTT
TRBJ1-3,-,-,TRBV5-1,CASSSGTSTSGNTIYF,TGCGCCAGCAGCTCCGGGACATCCACCTCTGGAAACACCATATATTTT
TRBJ2-5,TRBD2,-,TRBV10-3,CAISSPRGGGSGETQYF,TGTGCCATCAGCTCCCCCCGGGGCGGGGGGTCCGGAGAGACCCAGTACTTC
TRBJ2-7,-,few,TRBV6-1,CASSLGHRSYEQYF,TGTGCCAGCAGCTTAGGACACCGCTCCTACGAGCAGTACTTC
TRBJ2-2,TRBD1,-,TRBV29-1,CSVARTGDTGELFF,TGCAGCGTTGCACGGACAGGGGACACCGGGGAGCTGTTTTTT
TRBJ1-6,TRBD1,few,TRBV6-6,CASSYSQGASSPLHF,TGTGCCAGCAGTTATTCTCAGGGGGCGAGTTCACCCCTCCACTTT
TRBJ2-7,TRBD2,once,TRBV7-2,CASSLRGERGGPGEQYF,TGTGCCAGCAGCTTAAGGGGCGAGCGGGGGGGCCCGGGGGAGCAGTACTTC
TRBJ1-1,-,-,TRBV15,CATSGGGDDTEAFF,TGTGCCACCAGCGGAGGGGGGGATGACACTGAAGCTTTCTTT
TRBJ1-6,-,-,TRBV18,CASSPDSTYNSPLHF,TGTGCCAGCTCACCAGACAGCACCTATAATTCACCCCTCCACTTT
TRBJ2-3,TRBD2,-,TRBV28,CASKSGGTYDTQYF,TGTGCCAGCAAGAGCGGGGGCACCTATGATACGCAGTATTTT
TRBJ2-1,TRBD2,once,TRBV5-1,CASCLAGGLTNEQFF,TGCGCCAGTTGCCTAGCGGGGGGACTAACGAATGAGCAGTTCTTC
TRBJ1-4,-,-,TRBV5-1,CASSVDSSSNEKLFF,TGCGCCAGCAGCGTTGACTCTTCCTCAAATGAAAAACTGTTTTTT
TRBJ1-4,-,-,TRBV6-5,CASKMGATNEKLFF,TGTGCCAGCAAGATGGGAGCAACTAATGAAAAACTGTTTTTT
TRBJ2-7,TRBD1,-,TRBV11-2,CASRQGQGAYEQYF,TGTGCCAGCAGACAAGGACAGGGGGCATACGAGCAGTACTTC
TRBJ1-2,-,-,TRBV19,CASSRRESGYTF,TGTGCCAGTAGTCGGCGGGAAAGTGGCTACACCTTC
TRBJ1-1,-,-,TRBV6-4,CASSDSIEGRDTEAFF,TGTGCCAGCAGTGACTCGATCGAGGGAAGGGACACTGAAGCTTTCTTT
TRBJ2-1,-,-,TRBV10-3,CAIRESGNEQFF,TGTGCCATCAGGGAGAGCGGGAATGAGCAGTTCTTC
TRBJ1-6,-,-,TRBV6-7,CALPGENNSPLHF,TGTGCCCTACCCGGGGAGAATAATTCACCCCTCCACTTT
TRBJ1-4,TRBD1,-,TRBV4-2,CASSQDLGTGDEKLFF,TGTGCCAGCAGCCAAGATCTAGGGACAGGAGATGAAAAACTGTTTTTT
TRBJ2-5,-,-,TRBV7-7,CASSPGIGTQETQYF,TGTGCTAGCAGCCCGGGTATCGGTACTCAAGAGACCCAGTACTTC
TRBJ1-5,-,-,TRBV2,CASSDAGRQPQHF,TGTGCCAGCAGTGACGCGGGGCGTCAGCCCCAGCATTTT
TRBJ1-5,-,-,TRBV15,CATSRVRGDPDSNQPQHF,TGTGCCACCAGCAGAGTCAGGGGAGACCCGGATAGCAATCAGCCCCAGCATTTT
TRBJ1-2,TRBD1,-,TRBV25-1,CASSGVDRPGGYTF,TGTGCCAGCAGTGGGGTGGACAGGCCAGGGGGCTACACCTTC
TRBJ2-3,TRBD2,once,TRBV5-1,CASSLDPSGTSTDTQYF,TGCGCCAGCAGCTTGGATCCCAGCGGGACTAGCACAGATACGCAGTATTTT
TRBJ2-1,TRBD2,-,TRBV9,CASSVATGKGLAGGKSYNEQFF,TGTGCCAGCAGCGTAGCGACAGGGAAAGGTCTAGCGGGGGGTAAGTCCTACAATGAGCAGTTCTTC
TRBJ1-3,-,-,TRBV4-1,CASSQQGSGNTIYF,TGCGCCAGCAGCCAACAGGGGTCTGGAAACACCATATATTTT
TRBJ2-7,-,-,TRBV5-1,CASREASAYEQYF,TGCGCCAGCAGGGAGGCATCTGCATACGAGCAGTACTTC
TRBJ2-7,TRBD1,-,TRBV2,CASSMDRGEQYF,TGTGCCAGCAGTATGGACAGGGGCGAGCAGTACTTC
TRBJ1-1,TRBD1,-,TRBV6-4,CASSWDRGTEAFF,TGTGCCAGCAGTTGGGACAGGGGAACTGAAGCTTTCTTT
TRBJ2-7,TRBD1,-,TRBV11-2,CASSFHGQAYEQYF,TGTGCCAGCAGCTTCCACGGACAGGCCTACGAGCAGTACTTC
TRBJ2-3,TRBD1,few,TRBV19,CASRPGQETDTQYF,TGTGCCAGTAGGCCGGGACAGGAAACAGATACGCAGTATTTT
TRBJ2-5,-,-,TRBV2,CASKKEQQETQYF,TGTGCCAGCAAAAAGGAGCAGCAAGAGACCCAGTACTTC
TRBJ1-1,-,-,TRBV7-2,CASSPRGQLNTEAFF,TGTGCCAGCAGCCCACGCGGACAGTTGAACACTGAAGCTTTCTTT
TRBJ1-1,-,-,TRBV29-1,CSVAREGTEAFF,TGCAGCGTTGCTAGGGAGGGCACTGAAGCTTTCTTT
TRBJ1-1,-,few,TRBV4-3,CASSHQRGTEAFF,TGCGCCAGCAGCCATCAAAGGGGTACTGAAGCTTTCTTT
TRBJ2-1,TRBD1,-,TRBV11-3,CASRSGTGSYNEQFF,TGTGCCAGCAGGTCCGGGACAGGGTCCTACAATGAGCAGTTCTTC
TRBJ1-2,TRBD1,few,TRBV6-5,CASSTGTNYGYTF,TGTGCCAGTTCGACAGGGACAAACTATGGCTACACCTTC
TRBJ2-1,TRBD1,-,TRBV9,CASSSYRGNEQFF,TGTGCCAGCAGCTCATACAGGGGGAATGAGCAGTTCTTC
TRBJ2-5,-,-,TRBV7-9,CASSPRVYETQYF,TGTGCCAGCAGCCCTAGAGTCTATGAGACCCAGTACTTC
TRBJ1-1,-,-,TRBV10-3,CAISERSNTEAFF,TGTGCCATCAGCGAACGGTCTAACACTGAAGCTTTCTTT